Below are 27 T cell receptor beta chains sequenced from a single sample in a study of T cell responses to AZD1222 COVID-19 vaccine. TCRdb's table, derived via immunoSEQ multiplex PCR, lists solely in-frame clones and lacks some. The sample yields tens of thousands of clones, about 90% seen once. Sequenced material: peripheral blood, taken on day 0 of AZD1222 vaccination. The receptors derive from an adult in good health.

The chain recombines TRBV7-6 with TRBJ2-6, with D perhaps matching TRBD1 or TRBD2 (5 bases each). Trimming cost V 5 bases and J 0 bases, with 14 bases left between them. This CDR3 contains 17 residues. Germline loops: CDR1 SGHVS, CDR2 FNYEAQ. CDR3 sequence (DNA): TGTGCCAGCAGCCCCGGGACGGCAAGCTCTGGGGCCAACGTCCTGACTTTC. Its translation: CASSPGTASSGANVLTF. The entire variable domain, with the rest obtained from reference TRBV7-6 and TRBJ2-6, is as follows: GAGVSQSPRYKVTKRGQDVALRCDPISGHVSLYWYRQALGQGPEFLTYFNYEAQQDKSGLPNDRFSAERPEGSISTLTIQRTEQRDSAMYRCASSPGTASSGANVLTFGAGSRLTVL.

This CDR3 is CASSDLGGGNSPLHF. Written as DNA, the CDR3 is TGTGCCAGCAGCGACCTAGGGGGGGGAAATTCACCCCTCCACTTT. The chain couples TRBV6-5 to TRBJ1-6, with a weak D call TRBD1 (6 bases). Germline assignment: CDR1 MNHEY and CDR2 SVGAGI. Trimming left V 6 bases short and J 7 bases short, with 16 bases between. This CDR3 region has 15 residues.

J is TRBJ1-5 and V is TRBV4-1; 10 bases match TRBD1. CDR1 MGHRA and CDR2 YSYEKL come from the germline V gene. The CDR3 covers 15 residues. Losses at the gene ends were 0 bases for V and 6 bases for J; bases not matched to a gene: 2. CDR3 region: CASSQEGQGFQPQHF. The CDR3 DNA reads TGCGCCAGCAGCCAAGAGGGACAGGGGTTTCAGCCCCAGCATTTT.

The chain joins TRBV25-1 to TRBJ2-7, with TRBD1 as a possible D gene (5 bases). Trimming stripped 2 bases from V and 2 bases from J, with 13 bases between. Per germline, CDR1 MGHDK and CDR2 SYGVNS. This CDR3 is 15 amino acids long. CDR3 loop: CASSEKRTPPYEQYF. Here the CDR3 DNA reads TGTGCCAGCAGTGAAAAAAGGACACCTCCCTACGAGCAGTACTTC.

The rearrangement links TRBV4-1 to TRBJ1-5; D is possibly TRBD1 (5 bases). Germline V CDR1 and CDR2: MGHRA, YSYEKL. The CDR3 is 13 residues long. V was pared by 5 bases and J by 3 bases, with 8 bases between. The chain's CDR3 is CASSWGVNQPQHF. CDR3 sequence (DNA): TGCGCCAGCAGCTGGGGGGTCAATCAGCCCCAGCATTTT.

The genes are TRBV11-2 and TRBJ2-3; a possible D gene is TRBD2 (7 bases). CDR3 length: 12 amino acids. CDR1 SGHAT and CDR2 FQNNGV come from the germline V gene. The V end was cut by 8 bases, the J end by 6 bases, with 12 bases between. The CDR3 loop reads CASGGAVDTQYF. The CDR3 DNA is TGTGCCAGCGGGGGGGCGGTTGATACGCAGTATTTT.

The chain has TRBV6-5 and TRBJ1-1; D remains unclear. Germline CDR1 is MNHEY and CDR2 is SVGAGI. With 7 bases removed from V and 6 bases from J, the gap between germline ends came to 12 bases. The CDR3 runs to 12 residues. CDR3 in DNA: TGTGCCAGCACCACGGGGAGGTCTGAAGCTTTCTTT. This sequence encodes CASTTGRSEAFF.

This sequence joins TRBV5-1 and TRBJ1-2; perhaps TRBD1 as D (5 bases). CDR1 and CDR2 from the germline V gene are SGHRS and YFSETQ. V gave up 1 base and J gave up 0 bases, with 10 bases separating them. The CDR3 covers 15 residues. In DNA, the CDR3 is TGCGCCAGCAGCTTGAACACAGGAGCTAACTATGGCTACACCTTC. Translated, it gives CASSLNTGANYGYTF.

The chain couples TRBV11-3 to TRBJ1-1; D gene unclear. The germline V gene has CDR1 SGHNT and CDR2 YENEEA. The CDR3 loop spans 13 amino acids. Trimming took off 5 bases at V and 2 bases at J, with 9 bases between the two ends. The CDR3 spells CASSRTANTEAFF. CDR3 nucleotides: TGTGCCAGCAGCCGAACCGCTAACACTGAAGCTTTCTTT.

CDR3 loop: CASSDRVLSEAFF. The CDR3 nucleotides are TGTGCCAGCAGTGACAGGGTATTGTCTGAAGCTTTCTTT. The chain joins TRBV2 to TRBJ1-1; a weak D match, TRBD1 (5 bases). Germline assignment: CDR1 SNHLY and CDR2 FYNNEI. The CDR3 sequence is 13 residues long. Trimming took 3 bases from V and 6 from J, leaving 11 bases between them.

The sample holds one count of this clone. V usage is TRBV11-2 and J usage is TRBJ2-3, with unresolved D. The germline V gene has CDR1 SGHAT and CDR2 FQNNGV. The CDR3 length is 17 residues. The ends were cut back, 1 base at V and 4 bases at J, with 18 bases in the middle. The CDR3 nucleotides read TGTGCCAGCAGCTTAGGCCGGACGGCCCTAATATCAGATACGCAGTATTTT. It specifies CASSLGRTALISDTQYF.

The rearrangement uses TRBV7-2 and TRBJ2-3; D may match TRBD1 or TRBD2 (5 bases each). CDR1 is SGHTA, CDR2 FQGNSA, per germline. Trimming removed 6 bases from V and 9 bases from J, with 28 bases in between. This CDR3 is 17 amino acids long. The CDR3 spells CASRAWGSGKGESTQYF. The CDR3 region has the DNA TGTGCCAGCAGAGCTTGGGGGTCAGGGAAAGGGGAAAGCACGCAGTATTTT.

J is TRBJ2-5 and V is TRBV9; D assignment may be TRBD1 or TRBD2 (6 bases each). Germline CDR1 is SGDLS and CDR2 is YYNGEE. V lost 0 bases to trimming and J lost 4 bases, with 10 bases between them. This CDR3 is built from 14 residues. In nucleotides, the CDR3 is TGTGCCAGCAGCGTAGGGGGGGCCGCAGAGACCCAGTACTTC. Its translation: CASSVGGAAETQYF.

The rearrangement links TRBV10-2 to TRBJ2-1; D is perhaps TRBD2 (5 bases). Trimming cost V 7 bases and J 12 bases, with 19 bases left between them. The CDR3 loop spans 13 amino acids. In germline, CDR1 is WSHSY, CDR2 SAAADI. The DNA of the CDR3 is TGCGCCAGCACTACTAGACACCTCGTAGTGCAGTTCTTC. Its translation is CASTTRHLVVQFF.

This chain joins TRBV4-1 and TRBJ1-5; a weak D match, TRBD1 (6 bases). This CDR3 is 16 amino acids long. Deletions cut 0 bases from V and 2 bases from J, with 11 bases between. CDR1 and CDR2 from the germline V gene are MGHRA and YSYEKL. This CDR3 reads CASSQDLNRGNQPQHF. The CDR3 DNA follows: TGCGCCAGCAGCCAAGATCTAAACAGGGGCAATCAGCCCCAGCATTTT.

A few counts support this clone. V is TRBV13 and J is TRBJ2-2; 13 positions match TRBD2. CDR3 length: 17 residues. Per the germline V gene, CDR1 is PRHDT and CDR2 is FYEKMQ (reference sequence). The junction had 9 bases not matched to a gene; V was cut back by 6 bases and J by 5 bases. The CDR3 sequence is CASSSRLAGGRTGELFF. The CDR3 region has the DNA TGTGCCAGCAGTTCTAGACTAGCGGGGGGACGGACCGGGGAGCTGTTTTTT.

The chain employs TRBV7-9 and TRBJ2-7; either TRBD1 or TRBD2 may supply D (6 bases each). V lost 4 bases and J 5 bases, leaving 12 bases between the germline ends. Germline V gene lookup returns CDR1 SEHNR and CDR2 FQNEAQ (reference sequence). This CDR3 has 13 amino acids. CDR3 loop: CASSSSGANEQYF. The CDR3 region has the DNA TGTGCCAGCAGCTCTTCGGGGGCCAACGAGCAGTACTTC.

The V call is TRBV7-2, the J call TRBJ1-2; D is possibly TRBD1 (6 bases). Trimming stripped 5 bases from V and 8 bases from J, with 15 bases between. This CDR3 contains 13 residues. Germline-derived CDR1 and CDR2 are SGHTA and FQGNSA. The CDR3 loop is CASSTTQGMGYTF. CDR3 in DNA: TGTGCCAGCAGCACCACACAGGGAATGGGCTACACCTTC.

The gene calls are TRBV6-5 and TRBJ2-7; 7 bases are shared with TRBD1. J lost 2 bases, V lost 5 bases, and 6 bases had no gene match. This CDR3 region has 14 residues. From germline, CDR1 is MNHEY and CDR2 SVGAGI. CDR3 sequence reads: CASSPNRGPYEQYF. In nucleotides, the CDR3 is TGTGCCAGCAGTCCCAACAGGGGCCCCTACGAGCAGTACTTC.

This chain links TRBV19 with TRBJ1-1, with a weak D call TRBD1 (6 bases). The CDR3 has 14 amino acids. Germline V gene data show CDR1 as LNHDA and CDR2 as SQIVND (reference sequence). With 4 bases removed from V and 5 bases from J, the gap between germline ends came to 14 bases. CDR3 residues: CASSKREGGTEAFF. The DNA for the CDR3 is TGTGCCAGTAGTAAGAGGGAGGGGGGTACTGAAGCTTTCTTT.

The chain links TRBV11-2 to TRBJ1-4; possibly TRBD1 for D (5 bases). V lost 4 bases and J lost 2, with 11 bases in between. The germline CDR1 and CDR2 sequences are SGHAT and FQNNGV. This CDR3 has 15 amino acids. CDR3 nucleotides: TGTGCCAGCAGCTGGGGCAGGGCGACTAATGAAAAACTGTTTTTT. This codes for CASSWGRATNEKLFF.

CDR3 sequence (DNA): TGTGCCAGCAGTGAGGGCGACAGGGAATCGGTTAATCAGCCCCAGCATTTT. Its translation: CASSEGDRESVNQPQHF. The chain couples TRBV2 to TRBJ1-5; TRBD1 matches at 7 bases. Trimming took 3 bases from V and 4 from J; bases not matched to a gene: 12. There are 17 residues in the CDR3. Germline loops: CDR1 SNHLY, CDR2 FYNNEI.

The rearrangement links TRBV6-5 to TRBJ1-5; D is perhaps TRBD1 (5 bases). This CDR3 is built from 15 residues. CDR1 MNHEY and CDR2 SVGAGI come from the germline V gene. Trimming stripped 6 bases from V and 7 bases from J, with 19 bases between. The CDR3, as DNA: TGTGCCAGCAGCCTCTGGGGGGGGGTTGGGCAGCCCCAGCATTTT. Protein product: CASSLWGGVGQPQHF.

V usage is TRBV5-1 and J usage is TRBJ2-5; TRBD1 agrees at 7 bases. The germline CDR1 and CDR2 sequences are SGHRS and YFSETQ. CDR3 length equals 15 residues. V dropped 0 bases and J dropped 5; count of bases not matched to a gene: 7. Here the CDR3 reads CASSLAGTAWETQYF. The DNA of the CDR3 is TGCGCCAGCAGCTTGGCCGGGACAGCCTGGGAGACCCAGTACTTC.

CDR3 coding DNA: TGTGCCAGTCAACCCGGGACAGGGGCCGCCGGGGAGCTGTTTTTT. This translates into CASQPGTGAAGELFF. V and J are TRBV19 and TRBJ2-2; 10 positions agree with TRBD1. CDR1 is LNHDA, CDR2 SQIVND, per germline (reference sequence). V was clipped by 8 bases and J by 6 bases; unmatched bases: 9. This CDR3 region has 15 residues.

This clone was picked up one time. The V gene is TRBV3-1 (or the pseudogene TRBV3-2), the J gene TRBJ2-5, with TRBD2 identical over 10 bases. J was trimmed by 5 bases and V by 4 bases; bases with no gene match: 7. The CDR3 consists of 15 residues. Per the germline V gene, CDR1 is LGHDT and CDR2 is YNNKEL (reference sequence). CDR3 protein: CASSLLLAGIETQYF. DNA for the CDR3: TGTGCCAGCAGCCTACTACTAGCGGGGATCGAGACCCAGTACTTC.

The chain has TRBV6-5 and TRBJ2-7, with D maybe TRBD1 (5 bases). The CDR3 extends over 16 amino acids. Germline values: CDR1 MNHEY, CDR2 SVGAGI. V lost 0 bases and J 0 bases, leaving 12 bases between the germline ends. The CDR3 sequence: CASSYSWTTRSYEQYF. The CDR3 DNA sequence: TGTGCCAGCAGTTACTCGTGGACAACCCGCTCCTACGAGCAGTACTTC.